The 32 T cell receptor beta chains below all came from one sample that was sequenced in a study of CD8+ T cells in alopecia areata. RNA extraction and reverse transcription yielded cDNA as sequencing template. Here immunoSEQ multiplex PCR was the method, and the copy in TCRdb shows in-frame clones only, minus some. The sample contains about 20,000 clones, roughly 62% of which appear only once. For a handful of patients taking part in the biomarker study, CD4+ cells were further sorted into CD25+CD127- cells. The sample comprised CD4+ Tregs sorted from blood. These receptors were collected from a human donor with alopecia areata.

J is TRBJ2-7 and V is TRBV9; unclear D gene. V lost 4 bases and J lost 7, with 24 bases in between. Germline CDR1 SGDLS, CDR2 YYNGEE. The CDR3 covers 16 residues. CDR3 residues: CASSPRADILLGEQYF. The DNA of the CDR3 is TGTGCCAGCAGCCCTCGTGCCGACATCCTTTTAGGGGAGCAGTACTTC.

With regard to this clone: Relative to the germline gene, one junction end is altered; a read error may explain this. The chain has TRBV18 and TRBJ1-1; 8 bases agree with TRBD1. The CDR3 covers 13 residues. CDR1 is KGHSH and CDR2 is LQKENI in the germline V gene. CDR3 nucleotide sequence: TGTGCCAGCTCGCCACAGGGGGACACTGAAGCTTTCTTT. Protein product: CASSPQGDTEAFF.

The CDR3 nucleotides are TGTGCCATCGCGGGGAACACCGGGGAGCTGTTTTTT. As protein: CAIAGNTGELFF. V gene TRBV10-3 combines with J gene TRBJ2-2, with D tentatively TRBD2 (5 bases). V was shortened by 8 bases and J by 1 base, with 5 bases between the two germline ends. Germline values: CDR1 ENHRY, CDR2 SYGVKD. The length of the CDR3 is 12 residues.

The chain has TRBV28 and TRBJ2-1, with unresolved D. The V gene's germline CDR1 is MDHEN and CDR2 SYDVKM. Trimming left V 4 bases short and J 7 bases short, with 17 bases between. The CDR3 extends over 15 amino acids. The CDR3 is CASSSLFVAGNEQFF. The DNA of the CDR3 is TGTGCCAGCAGTTCGCTGTTCGTAGCCGGAAATGAGCAGTTCTTC.

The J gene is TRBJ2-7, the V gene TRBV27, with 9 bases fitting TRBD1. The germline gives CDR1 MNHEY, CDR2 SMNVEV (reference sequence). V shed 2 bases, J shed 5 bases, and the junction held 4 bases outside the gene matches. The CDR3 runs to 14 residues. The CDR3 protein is CASSLRTGVHEQYF. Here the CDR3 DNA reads TGTGCCAGCAGTTTACGGACAGGGGTGCACGAGCAGTACTTC.

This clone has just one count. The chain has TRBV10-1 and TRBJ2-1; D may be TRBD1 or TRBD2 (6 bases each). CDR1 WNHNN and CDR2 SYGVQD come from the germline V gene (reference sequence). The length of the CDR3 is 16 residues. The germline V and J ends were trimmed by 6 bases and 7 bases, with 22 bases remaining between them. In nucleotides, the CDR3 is TGCGCCAGCAGCTCTACGGGGGACTCTAGGGGGAATGAGCAGTTCTTC. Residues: CASSSTGDSRGNEQFF.

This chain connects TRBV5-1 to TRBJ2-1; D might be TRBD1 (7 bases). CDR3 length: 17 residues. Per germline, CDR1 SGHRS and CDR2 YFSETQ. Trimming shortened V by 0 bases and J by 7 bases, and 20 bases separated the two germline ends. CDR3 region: CASSLASGAGGYNEQFF. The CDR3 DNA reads TGCGCCAGCAGCTTGGCCTCTGGGGCAGGGGGGTATAATGAGCAGTTCTTC.

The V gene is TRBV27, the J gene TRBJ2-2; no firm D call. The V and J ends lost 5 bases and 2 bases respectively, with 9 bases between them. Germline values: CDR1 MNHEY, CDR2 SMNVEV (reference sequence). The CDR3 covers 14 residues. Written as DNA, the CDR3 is TGTGCCAGCAGTATGGCTCACAACACCGGGGAGCTGTTTTTT. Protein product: CASSMAHNTGELFF.

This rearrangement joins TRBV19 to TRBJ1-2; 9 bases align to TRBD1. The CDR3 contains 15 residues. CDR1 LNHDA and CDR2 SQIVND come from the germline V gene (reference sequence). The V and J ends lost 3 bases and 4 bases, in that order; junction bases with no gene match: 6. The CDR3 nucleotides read TGTGCCAGTAGTATCGTCGGACAGGGGTCCTATGGCTACACCTTC. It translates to CASSIVGQGSYGYTF. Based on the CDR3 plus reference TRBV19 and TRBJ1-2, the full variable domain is DGGITQSPKYLFRKEGQNVTLSCEQNLNHDAMYWYRQDPGQGLRLIYYSQIVNDFQKGDIAEGYSVSREKKESFPLTVTSAQKNPTAFYLCASSIVGQGSYGYTFGSGTRLTVV.

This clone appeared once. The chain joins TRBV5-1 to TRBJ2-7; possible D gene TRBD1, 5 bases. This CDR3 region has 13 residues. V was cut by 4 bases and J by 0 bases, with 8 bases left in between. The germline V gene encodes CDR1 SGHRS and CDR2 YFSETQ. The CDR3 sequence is CASSTTVSYEQYF. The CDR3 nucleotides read TGCGCCAGCAGCACGACAGTCTCCTACGAGCAGTACTTC.

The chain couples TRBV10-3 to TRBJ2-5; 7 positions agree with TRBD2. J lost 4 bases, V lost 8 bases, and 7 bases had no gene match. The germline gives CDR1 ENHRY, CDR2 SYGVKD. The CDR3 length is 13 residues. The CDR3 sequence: CAIAGAVGETQYF. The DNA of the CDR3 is TGTGCCATCGCGGGAGCGGTAGGAGAGACCCAGTACTTC.

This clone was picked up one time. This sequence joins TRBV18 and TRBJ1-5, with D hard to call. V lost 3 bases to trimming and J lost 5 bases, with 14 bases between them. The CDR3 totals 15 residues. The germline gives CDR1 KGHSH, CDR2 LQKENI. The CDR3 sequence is CASSPDSRHDQPQHF. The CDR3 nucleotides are TGTGCCAGCTCACCGGATAGTAGGCACGATCAGCCCCAGCATTTT. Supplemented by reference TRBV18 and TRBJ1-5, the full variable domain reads NAGVMQNPRHLVRRRGQEARLRCSPMKGHSHVYWYRQLPEEGLKFMVYLQKENIIDESGMPKERFSAEFPKEGPSILRIQQVVRGDSAAYFCASSPDSRHDQPQHFGDGTRLSIL.

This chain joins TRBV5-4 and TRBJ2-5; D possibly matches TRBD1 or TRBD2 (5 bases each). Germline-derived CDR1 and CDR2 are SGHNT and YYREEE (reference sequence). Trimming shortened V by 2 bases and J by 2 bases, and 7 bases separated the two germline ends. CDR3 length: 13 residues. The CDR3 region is CASSFGGQETQYF. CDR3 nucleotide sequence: TGTGCCAGCAGCTTTGGGGGACAAGAGACCCAGTACTTC.

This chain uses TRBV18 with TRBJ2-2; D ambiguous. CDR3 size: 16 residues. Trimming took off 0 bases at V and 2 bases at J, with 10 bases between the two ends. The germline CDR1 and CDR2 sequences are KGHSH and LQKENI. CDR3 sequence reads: CASSPPNSLNTGELFF. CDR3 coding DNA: TGTGCCAGCTCACCACCTAACAGCCTTAACACCGGGGAGCTGTTTTTT.

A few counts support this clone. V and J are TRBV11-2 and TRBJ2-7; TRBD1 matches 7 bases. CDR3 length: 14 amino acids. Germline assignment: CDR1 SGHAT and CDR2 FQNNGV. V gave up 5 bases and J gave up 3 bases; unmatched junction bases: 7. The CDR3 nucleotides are TGTGCCAGCAGCGGAACCGGGACAGACTACGAGCAGTACTTC. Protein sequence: CASSGTGTDYEQYF.

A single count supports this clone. This chain's CDR3 is CAWSTGFSEQFF. CDR3 nucleotide sequence: TGTGCCTGGAGTACCGGATTTAGTGAGCAGTTCTTC. The V and J genes are TRBV30 and TRBJ2-1; D gene ambiguous. The CDR3 is made up of 12 amino acids. CDR1 is GTSNPN and CDR2 is SVGIG in the germline V gene (reference sequence). Trimming left V 2 bases short and J 9 bases short, with 11 bases between.

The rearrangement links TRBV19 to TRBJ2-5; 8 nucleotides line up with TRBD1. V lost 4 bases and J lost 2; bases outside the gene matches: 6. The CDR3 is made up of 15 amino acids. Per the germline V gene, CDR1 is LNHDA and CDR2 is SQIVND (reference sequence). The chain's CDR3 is CASSTGQGLQETQYF. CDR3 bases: TGTGCCAGTAGTACTGGACAGGGATTACAAGAGACCCAGTACTTC.

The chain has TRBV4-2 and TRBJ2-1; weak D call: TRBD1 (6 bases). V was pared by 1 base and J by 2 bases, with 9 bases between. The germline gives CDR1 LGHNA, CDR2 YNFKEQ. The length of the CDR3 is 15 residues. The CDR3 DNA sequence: TGTGCCAGCAGCCAAGGCAGGGACACCTACAATGAGCAGTTCTTC. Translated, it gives CASSQGRDTYNEQFF.

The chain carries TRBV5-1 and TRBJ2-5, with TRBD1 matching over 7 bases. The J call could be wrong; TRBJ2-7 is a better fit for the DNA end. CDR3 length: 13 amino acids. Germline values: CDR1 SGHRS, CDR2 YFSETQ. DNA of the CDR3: TGCGCCAGCAGCTGGGGACAGACCTACGAGCAGTACTTC. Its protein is CASSWGQTYEQYF.

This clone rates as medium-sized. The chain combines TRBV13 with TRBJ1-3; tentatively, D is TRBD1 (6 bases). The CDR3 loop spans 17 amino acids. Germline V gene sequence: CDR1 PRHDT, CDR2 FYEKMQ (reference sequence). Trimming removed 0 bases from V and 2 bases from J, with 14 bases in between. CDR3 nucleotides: TGTGCCAGCAGCTTAGGTTTTCTACAGGGACCTGGAAACACCATATATTTT. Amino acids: CASSLGFLQGPGNTIYF. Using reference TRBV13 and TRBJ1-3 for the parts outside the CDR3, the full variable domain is AAGVIQSPRHLIKEKRETATLKCYPIPRHDTVYWYQQGPGQDPQFLISFYEKMQSDKGSIPDRFSAQQFSDYHSELNMSSLELGDSALYFCASSLGFLQGPGNTIYFGEGSWLTVV.

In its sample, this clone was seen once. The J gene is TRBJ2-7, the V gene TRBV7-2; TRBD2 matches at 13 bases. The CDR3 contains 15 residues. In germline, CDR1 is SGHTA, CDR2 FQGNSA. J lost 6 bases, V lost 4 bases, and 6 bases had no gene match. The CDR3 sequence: CASSWTSGGSGEQYF. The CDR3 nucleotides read TGTGCCAGCAGCTGGACTAGCGGGGGATCGGGCGAGCAGTACTTC.

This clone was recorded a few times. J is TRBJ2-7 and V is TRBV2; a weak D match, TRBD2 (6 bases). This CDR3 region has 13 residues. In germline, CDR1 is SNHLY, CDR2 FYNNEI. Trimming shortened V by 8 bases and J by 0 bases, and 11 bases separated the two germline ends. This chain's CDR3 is CASRGTVSYEQYF. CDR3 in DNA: TGTGCCAGCCGGGGGACGGTCTCCTACGAGCAGTACTTC.

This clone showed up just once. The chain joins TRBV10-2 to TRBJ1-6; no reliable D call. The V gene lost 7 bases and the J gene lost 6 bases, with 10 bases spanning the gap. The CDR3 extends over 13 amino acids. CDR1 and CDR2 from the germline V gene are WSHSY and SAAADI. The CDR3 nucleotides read TGCGCCAGCACCGGACGGGGTAATTCACCCCTCCACTTT. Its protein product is CASTGRGNSPLHF.

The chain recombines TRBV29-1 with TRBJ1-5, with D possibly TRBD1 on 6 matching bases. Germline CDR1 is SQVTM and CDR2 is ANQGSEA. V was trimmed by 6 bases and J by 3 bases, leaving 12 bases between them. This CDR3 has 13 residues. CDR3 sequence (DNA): TGCAGCGTGAGGGGGGGGGCCAATCAGCCCCAGCATTTT. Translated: CSVRGGANQPQHF.

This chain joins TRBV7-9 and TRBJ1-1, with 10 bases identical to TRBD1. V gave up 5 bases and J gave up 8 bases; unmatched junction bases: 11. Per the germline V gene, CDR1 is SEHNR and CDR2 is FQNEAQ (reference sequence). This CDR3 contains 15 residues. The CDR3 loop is CASSAALTGGREAFF. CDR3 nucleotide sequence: TGTGCCAGCAGCGCCGCCCTGACAGGGGGCCGGGAAGCTTTCTTT.

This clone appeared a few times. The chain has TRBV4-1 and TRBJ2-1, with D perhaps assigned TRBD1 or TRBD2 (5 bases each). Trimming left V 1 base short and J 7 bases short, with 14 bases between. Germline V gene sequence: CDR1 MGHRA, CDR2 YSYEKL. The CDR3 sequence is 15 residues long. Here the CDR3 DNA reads TGCGCCAGCAGCCAAGGACCGGGGCCCTGGAATGAGCAGTTCTTC. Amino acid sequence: CASSQGPGPWNEQFF.

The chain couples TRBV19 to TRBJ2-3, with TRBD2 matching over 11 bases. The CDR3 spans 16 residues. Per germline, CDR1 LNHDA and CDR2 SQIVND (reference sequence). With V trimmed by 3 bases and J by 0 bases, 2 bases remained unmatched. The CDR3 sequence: CASSIRTSGSTDTQYF. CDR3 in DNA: TGTGCCAGTAGTATTAGGACTAGCGGGAGCACAGATACGCAGTATTTT. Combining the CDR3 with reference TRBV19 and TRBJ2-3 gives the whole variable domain DGGITQSPKYLFRKEGQNVTLSCEQNLNHDAMYWYRQDPGQGLRLIYYSQIVNDFQKGDIAEGYSVSREKKESFPLTVTSAQKNPTAFYLCASSIRTSGSTDTQYFGPGTRLTVL.

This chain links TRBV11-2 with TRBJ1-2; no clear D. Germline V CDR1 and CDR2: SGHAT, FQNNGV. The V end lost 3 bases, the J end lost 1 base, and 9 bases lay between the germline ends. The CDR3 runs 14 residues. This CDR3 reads CASSFPPVNYGYTF. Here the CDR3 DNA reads TGTGCCAGCAGCTTCCCCCCGGTTAACTATGGCTACACCTTC.

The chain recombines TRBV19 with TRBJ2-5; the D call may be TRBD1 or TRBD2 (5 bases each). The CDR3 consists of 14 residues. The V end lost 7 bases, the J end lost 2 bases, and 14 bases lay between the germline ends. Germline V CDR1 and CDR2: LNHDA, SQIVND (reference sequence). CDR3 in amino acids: CASTSGPSQETQYF. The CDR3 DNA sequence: TGTGCCAGTACCTCGGGACCGAGTCAAGAGACCCAGTACTTC.

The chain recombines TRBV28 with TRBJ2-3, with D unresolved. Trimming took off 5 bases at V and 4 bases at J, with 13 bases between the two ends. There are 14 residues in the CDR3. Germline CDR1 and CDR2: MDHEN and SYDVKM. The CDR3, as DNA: TGTGCCAGCAGTCTTGGGTCCCGGCCAGATACGCAGTATTTT. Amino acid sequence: CASSLGSRPDTQYF. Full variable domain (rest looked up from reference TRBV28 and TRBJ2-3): DVKVTQSSRYLVKRTGEKVFLECVQDMDHENMFWYRQDPGLGLRLIYFSYDVKMKEKGDIPEGYSVSREKKERFSLILESASTNQTSMYLCASSLGSRPDTQYFGPGTRLTVL.

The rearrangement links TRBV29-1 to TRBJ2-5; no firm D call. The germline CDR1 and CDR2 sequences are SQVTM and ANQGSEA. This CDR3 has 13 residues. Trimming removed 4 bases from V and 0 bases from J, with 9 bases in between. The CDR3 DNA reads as TGCAGCGTTGGGACCCTGAACCAAGAGACCCAGTACTTC. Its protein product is CSVGTLNQETQYF.

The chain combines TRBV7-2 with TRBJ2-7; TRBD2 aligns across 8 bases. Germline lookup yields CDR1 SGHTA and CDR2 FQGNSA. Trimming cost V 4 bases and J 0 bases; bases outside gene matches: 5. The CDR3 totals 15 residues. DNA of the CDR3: TGTGCCAGCAGCTACGCGGGGGGACGCTCCTACGAGCAGTACTTC. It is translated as CASSYAGGRSYEQYF.